The entry that follows covers one T cell receptor (beta chain) sequence. Study processing details: Estimated nucleated cell counts came from reference gene primer amplification. Using immunoSEQ multiplex PCR, the repertoire was profiled, and TCRdb retains in-frame clones only, with some absent. The V and J calls and clone size were taken over from that table, and D and trimming were inferred from the DNA. The sample lists roughly 180,000 clones; 75% to 85% were seen once. The CDR3 totals 13 residues. V shed 5 bases, J shed 9 bases, and the junction held 7 bases outside the gene matches. Germline V gene lookup returns CDR1 MNHEY and CDR2 SVGAGI. This sample was included in a study of blood T cell repertoires in COVID-19. Seattle enrolled patients during active infection and tracked them longitudinally.

The sequenced material came from peripheral blood. The chain employs TRBV6-5 and TRBJ2-1, with 7 bases lining up with TRBD2. This TCR came from a woman aged 40 to 50 with COVID-19, enrolled during active disease. CDR3 protein: CASSRTSLSEQFF. The CDR3 DNA reads TGTGCCAGCAGTCGGACTAGTTTGAGTGAGCAGTTCTTC.